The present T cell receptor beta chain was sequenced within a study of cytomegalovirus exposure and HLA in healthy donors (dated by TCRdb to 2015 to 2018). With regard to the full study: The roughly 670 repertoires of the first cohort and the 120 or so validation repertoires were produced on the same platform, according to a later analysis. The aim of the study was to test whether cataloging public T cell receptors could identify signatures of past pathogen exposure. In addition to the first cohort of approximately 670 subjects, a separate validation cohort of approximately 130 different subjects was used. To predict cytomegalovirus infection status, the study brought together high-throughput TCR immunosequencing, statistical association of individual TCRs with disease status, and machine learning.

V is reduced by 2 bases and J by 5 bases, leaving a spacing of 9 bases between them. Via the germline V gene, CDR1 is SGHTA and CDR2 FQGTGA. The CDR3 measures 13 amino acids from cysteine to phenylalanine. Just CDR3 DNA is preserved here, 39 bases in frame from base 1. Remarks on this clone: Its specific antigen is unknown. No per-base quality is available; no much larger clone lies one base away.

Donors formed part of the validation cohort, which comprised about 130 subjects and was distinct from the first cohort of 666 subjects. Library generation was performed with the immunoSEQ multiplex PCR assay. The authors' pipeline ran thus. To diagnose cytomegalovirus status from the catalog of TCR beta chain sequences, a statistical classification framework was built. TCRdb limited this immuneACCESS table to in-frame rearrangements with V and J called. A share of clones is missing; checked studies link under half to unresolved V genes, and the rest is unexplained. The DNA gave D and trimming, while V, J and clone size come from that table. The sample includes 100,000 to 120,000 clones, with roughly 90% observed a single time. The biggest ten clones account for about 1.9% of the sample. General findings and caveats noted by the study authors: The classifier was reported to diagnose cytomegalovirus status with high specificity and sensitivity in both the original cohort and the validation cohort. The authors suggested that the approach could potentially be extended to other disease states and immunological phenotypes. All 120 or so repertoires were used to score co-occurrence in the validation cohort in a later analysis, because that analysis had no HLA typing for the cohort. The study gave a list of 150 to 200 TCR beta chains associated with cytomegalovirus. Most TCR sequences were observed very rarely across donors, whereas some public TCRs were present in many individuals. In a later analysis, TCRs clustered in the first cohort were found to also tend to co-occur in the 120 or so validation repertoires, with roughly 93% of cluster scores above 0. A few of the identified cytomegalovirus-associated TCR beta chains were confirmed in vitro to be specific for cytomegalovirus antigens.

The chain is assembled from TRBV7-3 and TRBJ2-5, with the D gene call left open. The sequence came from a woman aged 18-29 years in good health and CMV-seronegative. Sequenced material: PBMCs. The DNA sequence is TGTGCCAGCAGCTTAGGAGAGTGGGAGACCCAGTACTTC. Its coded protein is CASSLGEWETQYF.